This T cell receptor beta chain is drawn from a study of shared clonotypes between healthy human individuals. The overall study: The study drew on a couple of women and a few men aged 18 to 49 as donors. The study's findings and limits: Among donors, sharing of clonotypes was expected to be affected by sequencing depth.

The length of the CDR3 is 18 residues. Germline V lookup: CDR1 MGHRA, CDR2 YSYEKL. Trimming cost V 1 base and J 1 base; bases outside gene matches: 4. The repertoire was sequenced with immunoSEQ multiplex PCR; TCRdb's copy has only in-frame clones and lacks some. The repertoire includes roughly 500,000 clones, about four fifths of them detected once, and 13% sits in the top ten. Donors comprised only Caucasian adults living in Nashville, Tennessee. In unsorted samples, genomic DNA was obtained using tens of millions of PBMCs. Note on this clone: Its specificity is unknown.

The sample comprised PBMCs. The TCR originated in a woman aged 40 to 55 in good health. Some clones in this sample may be carry-over from other donors' samples. The chain couples TRBV4-1 to TRBJ2-4; TRBD2 agrees at 13 bases. The CDR3 DNA reads TGCGCCAGCAGCCAAGGGACTAGCGGGAGCCGGGCCAAAAACATTCAGTACTTC. The encoded protein is CASSQGTSGSRAKNIQYF.